The clone carrying this TCR beta chain occurred a few times. Its antigen is not known. TCRdb passed the reads through MiXCR, listing each CDR3 protein once. The repertoire holds around 800,000 distinct CDR3 sequences, with about 31% as singletons. The data stem from a study of T cell repertoires in cytomegalovirus infection. At the level of the study: CMV infection and matching HLA type were both indicated by public TCR beta signatures.

Overall study findings and caveats: Predominance within the ex vivo response was attributable to HLA-C-restricted CMV-specific TCR beta clonotypes.

Germline CDR1 is LNHNV and CDR2 is YYDKDF (reference sequence). Trimming shortened V by 4 bases and J by 3 bases, and 14 bases separated the two germline ends. The CDR3 consists of 15 residues. The receptor was isolated from a human donor in good health (CMV status not recorded). Some clones in this sample may be carry-over from other donors' samples. The material was cultured CD8+ T cells from PBMCs, obtained from culture after CMV antigen stimulation. V usage is TRBV15 and J usage is TRBJ2-3, with D perhaps being TRBD1 or TRBD2 (6 bases each). CDR3 sequence: CATSISGRGTDTQYF. In DNA, the CDR3 is TGTGCCACCAGCATTAGCGGTAGGGGGACAGATACGCAGTATTTT. The full variable domain, rest sourced from reference TRBV15 and TRBJ2-3, is DAMVIQNPRYQVTQFGKPVTLSCSQTLNHNVMYWYQQKSSQAPKLLFHYYDKDFNNEADTPDNFQSRRPNTSFCFLDIRSPGLGDTAMYLCATSISGRGTDTQYFGPGTRLTVL.